The 12 T cell receptor beta chains in this list originate from one sample, sequenced in a study of human T cells and chemical hapten exposure. Each CDR3 protein gets one entry after TCRdb re-called the RACE reads with MiXCR. This table holds 85,000 to 95,000 distinct CDR3 sequences, roughly 9.6% found once. Time point described: patch test 2, 6 weeks after DPC sensitization. As to treatment: therapeutic diphenylcyclopropenone sensitization with weekly scalp DPC. Sample: whole blood, taken in connection with sensitization to the hapten diphenylcyclopropenone (DPC). The receptor source for this set is a man aged 40-55 years with alopecia areata. Some clones in this sample may be carry-over from other donors' samples.

A few counts support this clonotype. This chain joins TRBV7-3 and TRBJ2-1, with D possibly matching TRBD1 (6 bases). The germline CDR1 and CDR2 sequences are SGHTA and FQGTGA. The CDR3 has 18 residues. The V end was cut by 2 bases, the J end by 12 bases, with 29 bases between. The chain's CDR3 is CASSLYPPGQGLFFGQFF. The CDR3 region has the DNA TGTGCCAGCAGCTTATACCCCCCAGGGCAGGGGTTATTTTTTGGGCAGTTCTTC.

This chain joins TRBV20-1 and TRBJ2-1; D is perhaps TRBD2 (9 bases). CDR1 is DFQATT, CDR2 SNEGSKA, per germline (reference sequence). V lost 6 bases and J lost 2, with 26 bases in between. This CDR3 has 18 amino acids. The CDR3 here is CSAITGGEASGTYNEQFF. The CDR3 nucleotides are TGCAGTGCCATTACAGGGGGAGAGGCTAGCGGGACCTACAATGAGCAGTTCTTC.

This clonotype has just a few counts. J is TRBJ1-1 and V is TRBV7-2; 7 positions match TRBD1. Per germline, CDR1 SGHTA and CDR2 FQGNSA. J lost 2 bases, V lost 1 base, and 4 bases had no gene match. The CDR3 is made up of 15 amino acids. This CDR3 is CASSLVGGRNTEAFF. CDR3 coding DNA: TGTGCCAGCAGCTTAGTAGGGGGCCGAAACACTGAAGCTTTCTTT.

The gene calls are TRBV2 and TRBJ2-5, with 12 positions matching TRBD2. V lost 6 bases to trimming and J lost 3 bases; unmatched junction nucleotides: 8. This CDR3 spans 16 amino acids. Germline assignment: CDR1 SNHLY and CDR2 FYNNEI. In DNA form, the CDR3 reads TGTGCCAGCAGGGCTGGACTAGCGGGATCAGAAGAGACCCAGTACTTC. Amino acids: CASRAGLAGSEETQYF.

This clonotype was counted only a few times. The chain uses TRBV11-2 and TRBJ1-1; maybe TRBD1 (6 bases). Trimming cost V 4 bases and J 4 bases, with 13 bases left between them. CDR1 is SGHAT and CDR2 is FQNNGV in the germline V gene. The CDR3 is 14 amino acids. CDR3 nucleotide sequence: TGTGCCAGCAGCTACCATACAGGGTTCACTGAAGCTTTCTTT. Translated, it gives CASSYHTGFTEAFF.

V and J are TRBV18 and TRBJ1-5, with D possibly TRBD1 on 6 matching bases. CDR3 length: 14 residues. V shed 6 bases and J shed 7 bases, with 16 bases lying between them. Germline-derived CDR1 and CDR2 are KGHSH and LQKENI. CDR3 protein: CASSPMGGQQPQHF. For the CDR3, the DNA is TGTGCCAGCTCGCCAATGGGGGGACAACAGCCCCAGCATTTT. Variable domain in full (rest from reference TRBV18 and TRBJ1-5): NAGVMQNPRHLVRRRGQEARLRCSPMKGHSHVYWYRQLPEEGLKFMVYLQKENIIDESGMPKERFSAEFPKEGPSILRIQQVVRGDSAAYFCASSPMGGQQPQHFGDGTRLSIL.

The chain carries TRBV7-8 and TRBJ1-4; no clear D gene. Germline-derived CDR1 and CDR2 are SGHVS and FQNEAQ. The CDR3 is 15 amino acids. V was cut by 5 bases and J by 8 bases, with 18 bases left in between. Written as DNA, the CDR3 is TGTGCCAGCAGCCTGAGGGCACACAGTAACGAAAAACTGTTTTTT. This translates into CASSLRAHSNEKLFF.

The rearrangement links TRBV2 to TRBJ2-5, with no clear D. This CDR3 is built from 12 residues. Trimming removed 8 bases from V and 5 bases from J, with 12 bases in between. Germline values: CDR1 SNHLY, CDR2 FYNNEI. DNA for the CDR3: TGTGCCAGCGCAGGAATAAGGGAGACCCAGTACTTC. Protein product: CASAGIRETQYF.

Many counts were recorded for this clonotype. The gene calls are TRBV7-8 and TRBJ2-3, with D perhaps being TRBD1 or TRBD2 (5 bases each). Germline-derived CDR1 and CDR2 are SGHVS and FQNEAQ. V lost 5 bases and J 0 bases, leaving 15 bases between the germline ends. The CDR3 consists of 16 residues. The CDR3 loop reads CASSDLRGSSTDTQYF. The CDR3 DNA reads as TGTGCCAGCAGCGACTTACGGGGCTCTAGCACAGATACGCAGTATTTT.

The rearrangement links TRBV7-9 to TRBJ1-5; D might be TRBD1 (6 bases). V lost 5 bases to trimming and J lost 3 bases, with 14 bases between them. The CDR3 contains 15 residues. Germline V gene sequence: CDR1 SEHNR, CDR2 FQNEAQ (reference sequence). CDR3 residues: CASSMQGQPNQPQHF. The CDR3 DNA reads TGTGCCAGCAGCATGCAAGGACAGCCCAATCAGCCCCAGCATTTT.

J is TRBJ2-7 and V is TRBV6-2 or TRBV6-3, with TRBD1 matching 10 bases. J was trimmed by 1 base and V by 11 bases; bases with no gene match: 20. Germline CDR1 and CDR2: MNHEY and SVGEGT. The CDR3 length is 18 residues. The CDR3, as DNA: TGTGCCCAAACCGGGGACAGGGGCCCGGGGGGGCCTTCCTACGAGCAGTACGTC. Its translation is CAQTGDRGPGGPSYEQYV.

This clonotype was detected many times. CDR3 loop: CASSAAGWGGRIETQYF. CDR3 nucleotide sequence: TGTGCCAGCAGCGCTGCGGGTTGGGGCGGGAGGATAGAGACCCAGTACTTC. The chain has TRBV7-2 and TRBJ2-5; 8 nucleotides align to TRBD2. The V segment lost 5 bases and the J segment 4 bases; nucleotides outside the gene matches: 15. Germline V gene sequence: CDR1 SGHTA, CDR2 FQGNSA. The CDR3 runs to 17 residues.